The 31 T cell receptor beta chains below all came from one sample that was sequenced in a study of regulatory T cells in long-lasting Graves disease. Construction of the TCR beta libraries employed iRepertoire HTBI primers in conjunction with Arm-PCR of CDR3 regions. A single record per CDR3 protein comes from TCRdb applying MiXCR to the multiplex PCR reads. The table lists some 230,000 distinct CDR3 sequences, approximately 16% of them singletons, with 22% in the top ten. As for time point: newly diagnosed GD, antithyroid drugs for less than 3 months. PBMCs provided the RNA from which the TCR library was made. The sequencing used peripheral blood mononuclear cells (PBMCs), collected at new diagnosis, from a patient treated with antithyroid drugs. The source is a female donor with Graves disease.

This clonotype occurred many times. The chain recombines TRBV27 with TRBJ2-1; 15 nucleotides agree with TRBD2. Germline V lookup: CDR1 MNHEY, CDR2 SMNVEV (reference sequence). The CDR3 runs 16 residues. Germline trimming cut 5 bases from V and 16 bases from J; bases unmatched to any gene: 15. The chain's CDR3 is CASSLEGLAGGGVRFF. The DNA of the CDR3 is TGTGCCAGCAGTCTAGAAGGACTAGCGGGAGGGGGGGTTCGTTTCTTC.

Only a few counts were recorded for this clonotype. The chain links TRBV5-4 to TRBJ2-7, with D uncertain. There are 14 residues in the CDR3. Trimming left V 0 bases short and J 5 bases short, with 12 bases between. CDR1 and CDR2 (germline): SGHNT, YYREEE (reference sequence). The CDR3 sequence: CASSLGSVRDEQYF. CDR3 in DNA: TGTGCCAGCAGCTTGGGATCCGTAAGGGACGAGCAGTACTTC.

This clonotype showed up just a few times. The chain carries TRBV7-9 and TRBJ2-7, with unresolved D. Germline V gene data show CDR1 as SEHNR and CDR2 as FQNEAQ (reference sequence). The ends were cut back, 0 bases at V and 7 bases at J, with 7 bases in the middle. The CDR3 contains 12 residues. The CDR3 region has the DNA TGTGCCAGCAGCTTAGCACCCCGGGAGCAGTACTTC. Amino acid sequence: CASSLAPREQYF. The variable domain in full, with the rest retrieved from reference TRBV7-9 and TRBJ2-7, is DTGVSQNPRHKITKRGQNVTFRCDPISEHNRLYWYRQTLGQGPEFLTYFQNEAQLEKSRLLSDRFSAERPKGSFSTLEIQRTEQGDSAMYLCASSLAPREQYFGPGTRLTVT.

This clonotype has at least ten counts. This CDR3 reads CASSLRSGQGYNEQFF. The DNA of the CDR3 is TGTGCCAGCAGCCTACGTTCGGGACAGGGTTACAATGAGCAGTTCTTC. V and J are TRBV7-6 and TRBJ2-1, with 9 bases that match TRBD1. Germline CDR1 is SGHVS and CDR2 is FNYEAQ. With 5 bases clipped from V and 4 bases from J, the junction kept 9 bases outside the gene matches. The CDR3 is made up of 16 amino acids. The entire variable domain, with the rest obtained from reference TRBV7-6 and TRBJ2-1, is as follows: GAGVSQSPRYKVTKRGQDVALRCDPISGHVSLYWYRQALGQGPEFLTYFNYEAQQDKSGLPNDRFSAERPEGSISTLTIQRTEQRDSAMYRCASSLRSGQGYNEQFFGPGTRLTVL.

This rearrangement joins TRBV11-3 to TRBJ2-1, with a tentative D call TRBD2 (7 bases). Trimming took off 2 bases at V and 9 bases at J, with 11 bases between the two ends. Germline V gives CDR1 SGHNT, CDR2 YENEEA. This CDR3 is 13 amino acids long. CDR3: CASSLRGGGEQFF. The CDR3 region has the DNA TGTGCCAGCAGCTTAAGGGGAGGGGGTGAGCAGTTCTTC.

This clonotype was found a few times. The V call is TRBV19, the J call TRBJ1-5; D is undetermined. Germline CDR1 is LNHDA and CDR2 is SQIVND (reference sequence). V was pared by 6 bases and J by 15 bases, with 18 bases between. The CDR3 sequence is 12 residues long. The CDR3 reads CASSPETQSRHF. The CDR3 DNA reads as TGTGCCAGTAGCCCTGAAACACAATCTCGGCATTTT.

This clonotype was detected ten times or more. V gene TRBV2 combines with J gene TRBJ2-3, with TRBD2 as a possible D gene (6 bases). V shed 8 bases and J shed 3 bases, with 18 bases lying between them. The CDR3 is 15 amino acids. The germline V gene encodes CDR1 SNHLY and CDR2 FYNNEI. In nucleotides, the CDR3 is TGTGCCAGCTGGAGGGCTCCCGAGGCGACAGATACGCAGTATTTT. This codes for CASWRAPEATDTQYF.

The rearrangement joins TRBV11-3 to TRBJ2-1; 9 bases map to TRBD2. The CDR3 extends over 19 amino acids. The germline CDR1 and CDR2 sequences are SGHNT and YENEEA. The trim removed 1 base at V and 8 bases at J, leaving 18 bases unmatched. The CDR3: CASSLGLTSGRNRGDEQFF. The DNA for the CDR3 is TGTGCCAGCAGCTTAGGGTTGACCAGCGGGAGGAATAGGGGGGATGAGCAGTTCTTC.

This clonotype has at least ten counts. The chain combines TRBV7-3 with TRBJ1-1, with D perhaps TRBD1 (5 bases). Germline V lookup: CDR1 SGHTA, CDR2 FQGTGA. Trimming took 5 bases from V and 4 from J, leaving 17 bases between them. This CDR3 has 15 amino acids. CDR3: CASSPGGAEGTEAFF. CDR3 nucleotides: TGTGCCAGCAGCCCAGGTGGGGCGGAGGGCACTGAAGCTTTCTTT.

This clonotype was seen repeatedly, ten times or more. V and J are TRBV2 and TRBJ1-1; D is possibly TRBD1 (6 bases). Per germline, CDR1 SNHLY and CDR2 FYNNEI. V dropped 3 bases and J dropped 11 bases, with 13 bases sitting between them. The CDR3 has 12 residues. The CDR3 here is CASSEGAGFAFF. CDR3 DNA sequence: TGTGCCAGCAGTGAGGGGGCAGGGTTTGCTTTCTTT.

The rearrangement joins TRBV5-5 to TRBJ1-5; tentative D call: TRBD1 (5 bases). In germline, CDR1 is SGHKS, CDR2 YYEKEE (reference sequence). The CDR3 covers 13 residues. V lost 5 bases and J 3 bases, leaving 9 bases between the germline ends. The CDR3 DNA is TGTGCCAGCAGAACAGGTATCAATCAGCCCCAGCATTTT. The encoded protein is CASRTGINQPQHF.

This clonotype was counted at least ten times. This sequence joins TRBV28 and TRBJ1-2; the D gene is possibly TRBD1 (5 bases). Trimming removed 3 bases from V and 8 bases from J, with 16 bases in between. From germline, CDR1 is MDHEN and CDR2 SYDVKM. This CDR3 comprises 14 residues. CDR3 in amino acids: CASSFPGGNGGYTF. The DNA for the CDR3 is TGTGCCAGCAGTTTCCCCGGGGGGAATGGCGGCTACACCTTC.

At least ten counts were recorded for this clonotype. This rearrangement joins TRBV6-1 to TRBJ2-5; 9 positions match TRBD1. CDR1 is MNHNS, CDR2 SASEGT, per germline. The trim removed 4 bases at V and 2 bases at J, leaving 2 bases unmatched. This CDR3 has 14 residues. Written as DNA, the CDR3 is TGTGCCAGCAGTGGGACAGGGGCACAAGAGACCCAGTACTTC. It encodes CASSGTGAQETQYF.

This clonotype was seen ten or more times. The V and J genes are TRBV20-1 and TRBJ1-4, with TRBD1 identical over 10 bases. CDR3 size: 13 residues. V lost 3 bases and J lost 8; bases outside the gene matches: 3. The V gene's germline CDR1 is DFQATT and CDR2 SNEGSKA (reference sequence). The CDR3 DNA sequence: TGCAGTGCTAGCGGACAGGGGGTAGAAAAACTGTTTTTT. It specifies CSASGQGVEKLFF.

Concerning this clonotype itself: It may be a read error: a sequence one base away is much more abundant. The chain joins TRBV27 to TRBJ2-3, with 9 bases lining up with TRBD2. The DNA end is more similar to TRBJ2-7, so the J call may be wrong. Germline V gene lookup returns CDR1 MNHEY and CDR2 SMNVEV (reference sequence). This CDR3 region has 14 residues. The CDR3 DNA follows: TGTGTCAGCAGTTTTGTAGCGGGAGCTTACGAGCAGTACTTC. Translated, it gives CVSSFVAGAYEQYF.

Remarks on this clonotype: One base away lies a much larger clone, so this may be a sequencing read error. This chain joins TRBV2 and TRBJ2-5; TRBD1 might be the D (5 bases). The CDR3 loop spans 15 amino acids. V shed 0 bases and J shed 11 bases, with 19 bases lying between them. Germline CDR1 SNHLY, CDR2 FYNNEI. The CDR3 spells CASSEALDTYNEQYF. CDR3 DNA: TGTGCCAGCAGTGAAGCATTGGACACCTACAATGAGCAGTACTTC.

This clonotype was observed many times. The V call is TRBV12-3 or TRBV12-4, the J call TRBJ2-1; D may be TRBD2 (5 bases). Trimming took off 3 bases at V and 4 bases at J, with 13 bases between the two ends. The CDR3 covers 15 residues. The DNA for the CDR3 is TGTGCCAGCAGTTTTCGAGGGCAGTCATACAATGAGCAGTTCTTC. As protein: CASSFRGQSYNEQFF.

This clonotype was recorded many times. The V and J genes are TRBV11-2 and TRBJ2-5; D gene unclear. V was shortened by 1 base and J by 6 bases, with 18 bases between the two germline ends. This CDR3 region has 16 residues. Germline V gene lookup returns CDR1 SGHAT and CDR2 FQNNGV. The CDR3 DNA follows: TGTGCCAGCAGCTTAGGGGCAGTAGACCCAAGGAAGACCCAGTACTTC. Its translation: CASSLGAVDPRKTQYF.

This clonotype was found many times. This chain links TRBV3-1 with TRBJ2-1, with 7 bases matching TRBD2. Unmatched junction bases numbered 11, after V lost 4 bases and J lost 8 bases. CDR3 length: 15 residues. Germline CDR1 is LGHDT and CDR2 is YNNKEL (reference sequence). The CDR3 here is CASSPLGRELDEQFF. The CDR3 nucleotides read TGTGCCAGCAGCCCTCTTGGGCGGGAGCTCGATGAGCAGTTCTTC.

The chain recombines TRBV6-1 with TRBJ2-1; 10 nucleotides line up with TRBD2. The germline gives CDR1 MNHNS, CDR2 SASEGT. This CDR3 is built from 17 residues. V lost 7 bases, J lost 5 bases, and 14 bases stayed unmatched. The CDR3 sequence: CASTSGRSGRRHNEQFF. In nucleotides, the CDR3 is TGTGCCAGCACTAGCGGGAGATCGGGGCGACGACACAATGAGCAGTTCTTC.

The sample holds one count of this clonotype. At one end the junction does not follow the germline gene, possibly because of a read error. The CDR3 DNA is TGTGCCAGCTCACCCGAAAGTGGGGCTGGTTACGAGCACTACTTC. Amino acids: CASSPESGAGYEHYF. The chain recombines TRBV18 with TRBJ2-7; D is perhaps TRBD1 (5 bases). Germline loops: CDR1 KGHSH, CDR2 LQKENI. This CDR3 is 15 amino acids long.

This clonotype was seen ten or more times. The rearrangement links TRBV7-2 to TRBJ1-2, with TRBD1 matching over 8 bases. With V trimmed by 5 bases and J by 1 base, 3 bases remained unmatched. The CDR3 consists of 14 residues. Germline V lookup: CDR1 SGHTA, CDR2 FQGNSA. CDR3 sequence: CASSTGGLNYGYTF. For the CDR3, the DNA is TGTGCCAGCAGCACAGGGGGGCTTAACTATGGCTACACCTTC.

This clonotype has ten or more counts. CDR3 protein: CASNPLGTDNYNEQFF. The CDR3 coding sequence is TGTGCCAGTAACCCCTTGGGGACAGACAATTACAATGAGCAGTTCTTC. This chain links TRBV19 with TRBJ2-1; TRBD1 aligns across 7 bases. The CDR3 length is 16 residues. The ends lost 7 bases at V and 4 bases at J; junction bases unmatched: 13. The germline CDR1 and CDR2 sequences are LNHDA and SQIVND (reference sequence).

This clonotype has at least ten counts. The J gene is TRBJ1-2, the V gene TRBV5-6; TRBD1 agrees at 9 bases. V was pared by 4 bases and J by 4 bases, with 2 bases of the junction left unmatched. The CDR3 extends over 13 amino acids. Germline V CDR1 and CDR2: SGHDT, YYEEEE. In DNA, the CDR3 is TGTGCCAGCAGCCAGACAGGGGGCTATGGCTACACCTTC. Translation gives CASSQTGGYGYTF.

The chain combines TRBV27 with TRBJ2-4, with D possibly called TRBD1 or TRBD2 (6 bases each). Germline CDR1 and CDR2: MNHEY and SMNVEV (reference sequence). V shed 5 bases and J shed 3 bases, with 20 bases lying between them. The CDR3 has 17 residues. The CDR3 reads CASSVGWRGNGKNIQYF. DNA of the CDR3: TGTGCCAGCAGTGTTGGGTGGAGGGGGAACGGCAAAAACATTCAGTACTTC.

Concerning this clonotype itself: This likely came from a read error, as a far larger clone is one base away. This chain joins TRBV7-2 and TRBJ2-1; tentative D call: TRBD1 (5 bases). TRBJ2-5 matches the DNA end more closely, so the J call is doubtful. The CDR3 is 14 residues long. The V gene's germline CDR1 is SGHTA and CDR2 FQGNSA. The CDR3 DNA follows: TGTGCCGGCAGCCGACCTGGACAACAGGAGACCCAGTACTTC. This gives the protein CAGSRPGQQETQYF.

This clonotype was observed at least ten times. The chain combines TRBV7-3 with TRBJ2-1; 7 bases map to TRBD2. Germline V gives CDR1 SGHTA, CDR2 FQGTGA. There are 17 residues in the CDR3. Trimming at V came to 5 bases and at J to 0 bases, leaving 10 bases not matched to a gene. The CDR3 DNA follows: TGTGCCAGCAGCCCATCGGGACTACCGAGCTCCTACAATGAGCAGTTCTTC. It codes for CASSPSGLPSSYNEQFF.

This sequence joins TRBV20-1 and TRBJ2-3; 12 bases fit TRBD2. The CDR3 is made up of 14 amino acids. Germline V gene lookup returns CDR1 DFQATT and CDR2 SNEGSKA (reference sequence). In DNA form, the CDR3 reads TGCAGCCTTAGGACTAGCGGGATGGCAGATACGCAGTATTTT. Translated: CSLRTSGMADTQYF.

This clonotype was counted at least ten times. The genes are TRBV3-1 and TRBJ2-5; D is uncertain. Trimming removed 3 bases at V and 5 bases at J, with 22 bases between. Germline CDR1 is LGHDT and CDR2 is YNNKEL (reference sequence). CDR3 length equals 17 residues. CDR3 bases: TGTGCCAGCAGCCAGGAAAGGTCGTCAGTACCAGTGGAGACCCAGTACTTC. Amino acids: CASSQERSSVPVETQYF.

There are many counts of this clonotype. The chain couples TRBV10-1 to TRBJ2-3, with TRBD1 matching over 7 bases. V lost 2 bases and J lost 0; bases outside the gene matches: 2. This CDR3 contains 15 residues. Germline V CDR1 and CDR2: WNHNN, SYGVQD (reference sequence). The CDR3 coding sequence is TGCGCCAGCAGTGAGGACAGGGCTAGCACAGATACGCAGTATTTT. Translating gives CASSEDRASTDTQYF.

This clonotype was found many times. This chain connects TRBV29-1 to TRBJ1-1, with D possibly being TRBD1 (5 bases). Germline V CDR1 and CDR2: SQVTM, ANQGSEA. V dropped 1 base and J dropped 7 bases, with 16 bases sitting between them. The CDR3 spans 14 residues. The CDR3 spells CSVEAHLGTLEAFF. CDR3 bases: TGCAGCGTTGAAGCCCACCTCGGGACCCTTGAAGCTTTCTTT.